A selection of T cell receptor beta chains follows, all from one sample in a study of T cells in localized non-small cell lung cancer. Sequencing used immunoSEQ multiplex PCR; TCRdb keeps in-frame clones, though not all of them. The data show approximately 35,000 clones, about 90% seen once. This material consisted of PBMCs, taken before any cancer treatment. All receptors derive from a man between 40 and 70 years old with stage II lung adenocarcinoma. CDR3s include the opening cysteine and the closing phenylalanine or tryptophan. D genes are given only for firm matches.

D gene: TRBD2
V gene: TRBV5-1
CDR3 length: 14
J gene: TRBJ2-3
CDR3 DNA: TGCGCCAGCAGCTTGGCAGCGGGAGAAGATACGCAGTATTTT
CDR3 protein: CASSLAAGEDTQYF

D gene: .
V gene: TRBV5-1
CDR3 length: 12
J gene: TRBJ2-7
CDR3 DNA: TGCGCCAGCAGCACCGGGAACTACGAGCAGTACTTC
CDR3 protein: CASSTGNYEQYF

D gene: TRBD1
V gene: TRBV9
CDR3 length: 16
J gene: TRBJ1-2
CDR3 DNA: TGTGCCAGCAGCGTAGCCCCGACCCTAGGGGGCTCGGGCTACACCTTC
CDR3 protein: CASSVAPTLGGSGYTF

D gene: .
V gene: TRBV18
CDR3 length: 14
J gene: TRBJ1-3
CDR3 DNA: TGTGCCAGCCGGGAGGTTAGCTCTGGAAACACCATATATTTT
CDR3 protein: CASREVSSGNTIYF

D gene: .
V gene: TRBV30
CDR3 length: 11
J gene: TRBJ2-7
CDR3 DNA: TGTGCCTGGACTGGGGCCTACGAGCAGTACTTC
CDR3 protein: CAWTGAYEQYF

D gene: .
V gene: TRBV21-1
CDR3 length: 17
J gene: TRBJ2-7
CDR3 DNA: TGTGCCAGCAGCAAATTCGCTCCTTTGGAGGTCCCCTACGAGCAGTACTTC
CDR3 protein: CASSKFAPLEVPYEQYF

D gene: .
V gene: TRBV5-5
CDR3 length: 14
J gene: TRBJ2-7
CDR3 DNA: TGTGCCAGCAGCTTCACCGGGGGGCGGTACGAGCAGTACTTC
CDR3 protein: CASSFTGGRYEQYF

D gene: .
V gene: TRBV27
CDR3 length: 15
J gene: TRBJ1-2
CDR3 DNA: TGTGCCAGCAGTTTATCCGCCGGAGTAGTCTATGGCTACACCTTC
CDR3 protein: CASSLSAGVVYGYTF

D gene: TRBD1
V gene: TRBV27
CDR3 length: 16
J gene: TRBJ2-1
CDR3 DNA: TGTGCCAGCAGTTTATGGGCAGGGGGCCATCGAGGGGAGCAGTTCTTC
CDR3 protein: CASSLWAGGHRGEQFF

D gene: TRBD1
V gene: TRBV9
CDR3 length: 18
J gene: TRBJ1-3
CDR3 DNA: TGTGCCAGCAGCGTAGCTTTTGGGACAGGGGCCCCTGGAAACACCATATATTTT
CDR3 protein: CASSVAFGTGAPGNTIYF

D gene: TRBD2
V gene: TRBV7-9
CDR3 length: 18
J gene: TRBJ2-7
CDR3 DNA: TGTGCCAGCAGCACGGATCCGGGGGCGGGGACTAGCATCGATGAGCAGTACTTC
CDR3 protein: CASSTDPGAGTSIDEQYF

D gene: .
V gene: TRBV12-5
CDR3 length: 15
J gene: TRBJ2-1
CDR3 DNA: TGTGCTAGTGGTTCGGGACCGAGAAACTACAATGAGCAGTTCTTC
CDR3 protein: CASGSGPRNYNEQFF